Included here is one TCR beta chain sequence, with context. V dropped 3 bases and J dropped 1; count of bases not matched to a gene: 9. The CDR3 totals 16 residues. Germline CDR1 SGHTA, CDR2 FQGNSA. The data stem from a study of T cells in Graves' hyperthyroidism and ophthalmopathy. RNA transcripts provided the source from which TCR beta CDR3 regions were amplified. HTBI primers were employed in a first-round RT-PCR of the TCR CDR3. TCRdb reanalysed the multiplex PCR reads using MiXCR and keeps one entry per CDR3 protein. Among 500,000 to 650,000 distinct CDR3 sequences, approximately 15% were seen once, and the ten largest hold approximately 15%.

The chain uses TRBV7-2 and TRBJ2-7; 7 bases agree with TRBD1. This sequence originates from a woman aged 40 to 50 with Graves' hyperthyroidism. Sequenced sample: blood. The CDR3 bases are TGTGCCAGCAGCTTGTGGCCCGGGACAGCGTCCTACGAGCAGTACTTC. Translating gives CASSLWPGTASYEQYF. The whole variable domain, filled in from reference TRBV7-2 and TRBJ2-7, reads GAGVSQSPSNKVTEKGKDVELRCDPISGHTALYWYRQSLGQGLEFLIYFQGNSAPDKSGLPSDRFSAERTGGSVSTLTIQRTQQEDSAVYLCASSLWPGTASYEQYFGPGTRLTVT.